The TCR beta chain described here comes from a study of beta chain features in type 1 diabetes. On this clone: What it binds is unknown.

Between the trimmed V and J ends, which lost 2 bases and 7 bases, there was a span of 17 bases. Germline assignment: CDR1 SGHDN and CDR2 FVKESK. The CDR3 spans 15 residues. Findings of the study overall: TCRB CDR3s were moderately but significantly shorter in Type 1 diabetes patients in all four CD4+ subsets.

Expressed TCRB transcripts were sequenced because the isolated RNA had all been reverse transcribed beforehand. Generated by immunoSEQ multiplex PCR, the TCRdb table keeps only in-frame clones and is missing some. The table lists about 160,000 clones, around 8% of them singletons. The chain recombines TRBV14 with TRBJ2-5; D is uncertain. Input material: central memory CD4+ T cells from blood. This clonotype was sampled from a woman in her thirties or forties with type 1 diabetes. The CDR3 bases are TGTGCCAGCAGCCAACAACCTGGGCCGCCAAGGACCCAGTACTTC. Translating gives CASSQQPGPPRTQYF. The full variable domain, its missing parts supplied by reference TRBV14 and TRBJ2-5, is EAGVTQFPSHSVIEKGQTVTLRCDPISGHDNLYWYRRVMGKEIKFLLHFVKESKQDESGMPNNRFLAERTGGTYSTLKVQPAELEDSGVYFCASSQQPGPPRTQYFGPGTRLLVL.